Following are 20 T cell receptor beta chains from one sample sequenced in a study of blood T cell repertoires in COVID-19. Sequencing was performed with immunoSEQ multiplex PCR; in TCRdb, only in-frame clones are kept and a portion is missing. The sample has more than 250,000 clones, 85% seen once. The sequenced sample consisted of peripheral blood. Every receptor here comes from a man aged 45-60 years with active or convalescent COVID-19.

This chain uses TRBV5-6 with TRBJ1-4; 7 bases are shared with TRBD1. This CDR3 is 15 amino acids long. Germline loops: CDR1 SGHDT, CDR2 YYEEEE. Trimming at V came to 4 bases and at J to 8 bases, leaving 11 bases not matched to a gene. As DNA, the CDR3 is TGTGCCAGCAGCCCCACAAGGGGGCTGGAGGAAAAACTGTTTTTT. Residues: CASSPTRGLEEKLFF.

This clone was seen more than once but under ten times. The chain recombines TRBV18 with TRBJ2-1; 10 bases match TRBD2. Germline assignment: CDR1 KGHSH and CDR2 LQKENI. The length of the CDR3 is 15 residues. V dropped 5 bases and J dropped 1; count of bases not matched to a gene: 2. The CDR3 DNA is TGTGCCAGCTCAGAACTAGCGGGGTCCTACAATGAGCAGTTCTTC. Translating gives CASSELAGSYNEQFF.

V is TRBV3-1 (or the pseudogene TRBV3-2) and J is TRBJ2-3; no clear D. Germline V gene data show CDR1 as LGHDT and CDR2 as YNNKEL (reference sequence). Trimming removed 4 bases from V and 0 bases from J, with 17 bases in between. This CDR3 is 17 amino acids long. The CDR3 sequence is CASSRLAAATSTDTQYF. The CDR3 DNA reads as TGTGCCAGCAGCCGCCTCGCCGCGGCCACTAGCACAGATACGCAGTATTTT.

The chain carries TRBV5-1 and TRBJ2-1; possible D gene TRBD1, 7 bases. Trimming shortened V by 1 base and J by 2 bases, and 13 bases separated the two germline ends. The CDR3 sequence is 16 residues long. The germline CDR1 and CDR2 sequences are SGHRS and YFSETQ. DNA of the CDR3: TGCGCCAGCAGCTTGTCGGCAGGGGGGACCTACAATGAGCAGTTCTTC. It encodes CASSLSAGGTYNEQFF.

The CDR3 DNA is TGTGCCAGCAGCTCCACGAAATTGGGGGCGCGTTATGAAAAACTGTTTTTT. It codes for CASSSTKLGARYEKLFF. This rearrangement joins TRBV7-2 to TRBJ1-4; a possible D gene is TRBD1 (6 bases). The CDR3 covers 17 residues. From germline, CDR1 is SGHTA and CDR2 FQGNSA. Trimming cost V 4 bases and J 6 bases, with 21 bases left between them.

The CDR3 loop reads CASSYSGADGYTF. Written as DNA, the CDR3 is TGTGCCAGCAGTTACAGCGGGGCCGATGGCTACACCTTC. The rearrangement uses TRBV6-5 and TRBJ1-2, with a tentative D call TRBD1 (5 bases). The germline V and J ends were trimmed by 2 bases and 6 bases, with 10 bases remaining between them. The CDR3 runs to 13 residues. The germline gives CDR1 MNHEY, CDR2 SVGAGI.

The chain has TRBV10-2 and TRBJ2-3; D gene unclear. The germline V gene has CDR1 WSHSY and CDR2 SAAADI. CDR3 length: 13 residues. V gave up 7 bases and J gave up 2 bases, with 10 bases separating them. CDR3 amino acids: CASTPPSTDTQYF. Written as DNA, the CDR3 is TGCGCCAGCACTCCCCCCTCCACAGATACGCAGTATTTT.

The rearrangement joins TRBV18 to TRBJ1-3; D unresolved. The CDR3 is 14 amino acids. Germline CDR1 is KGHSH and CDR2 is LQKENI. V was pared by 0 bases and J by 4 bases, with 7 bases between. CDR3 in amino acids: CASSPPSAGNTIYF. The CDR3 DNA reads TGTGCCAGCTCACCACCTTCAGCGGGAAACACCATATATTTT.

The genes are TRBV3-1 (or the pseudogene TRBV3-2) and TRBJ1-1; TRBD1 matches at 10 bases. The CDR3 has 15 residues. Per the germline V gene, CDR1 is LGHDT and CDR2 is YNNKEL (reference sequence). With 4 bases clipped from V and 4 bases from J, the junction kept 6 bases outside the gene matches. The CDR3 DNA follows: TGTGCCAGCAGCCGACGGACAGGGGGGTTCACTGAAGCTTTCTTT. As protein: CASSRRTGGFTEAFF.

The chain employs TRBV2 and TRBJ1-4, with a tentative D call TRBD1 (5 bases). The CDR3 has 12 amino acids. Germline values: CDR1 SNHLY, CDR2 FYNNEI. Trimming took off 4 bases at V and 16 bases at J, with 16 bases between the two ends. The CDR3 DNA follows: TGTGCCAGCAGTGGCCTCCCTGGGACTCCGTTTTTT. It specifies CASSGLPGTPFF.

V gene TRBV18 combines with J gene TRBJ1-1; D is perhaps TRBD1 (5 bases). Per the germline V gene, CDR1 is KGHSH and CDR2 is LQKENI. This CDR3 region has 14 residues. The V end lost 3 bases, the J end lost 7 bases, and 15 bases lay between the germline ends. CDR3: CASSPSGGGGEAFF. DNA of the CDR3: TGTGCCAGCTCACCCTCCGGGGGGGGAGGTGAAGCTTTCTTT.

This chain connects TRBV5-4 to TRBJ1-2; 7 bases are shared with TRBD1. The ends lost 0 bases at V and 6 bases at J; junction bases unmatched: 5. The germline V gene encodes CDR1 SGHNT and CDR2 YYREEE (reference sequence). This CDR3 spans 14 amino acids. The CDR3, as DNA: TGTGCCAGCAGCTTGGAGACAGGGAGGAATGGCTACACCTTC. The encoded protein is CASSLETGRNGYTF.

The chain has TRBV27 and TRBJ2-7, with a tentative D call TRBD1 (6 bases). Germline-derived CDR1 and CDR2 are MNHEY and SMNVEV (reference sequence). The CDR3 is 18 amino acids. V dropped 2 bases and J dropped 3 bases, with 23 bases sitting between them. The CDR3 region is CASSLKPNRVGDYYEQYF. The DNA of the CDR3 is TGTGCCAGCAGTTTAAAACCGAACAGGGTAGGGGATTACTACGAGCAGTACTTC.

CDR3 nucleotide sequence: TGTGCCAGCAGCTACTACTCCTCAGGGGGCAGGGGCGAAAAACTGTTTTTT. This translates into CASSYYSSGGRGEKLFF. This chain links TRBV5-4 with TRBJ1-4; TRBD1 aligns across 8 bases. Germline V CDR1 and CDR2: SGHNT, YYREEE (reference sequence). The CDR3 is made up of 17 amino acids. After removal of 3 bases from V and 8 bases from J, the junction contained 15 bases not matched to a gene.

About this clone itself: The same CDR3 arises from other DNA sequences in this sample as well. The gene calls are TRBV3-1 (or the pseudogene TRBV3-2) and TRBJ1-1; D unclear. The ends were cut back, 1 base at V and 1 base at J, with 7 bases in the middle. The CDR3 consists of 14 residues. CDR1 and CDR2 (germline): LGHDT, YNNKEL (reference sequence). In nucleotides, the CDR3 is TGTGCCAGCAGCCAAGTGGCAGGGAACACTGAAGCTTTCTTT. Translation: CASSQVAGNTEAFF.

This clone appeared a few times. This sequence joins TRBV11-2 and TRBJ1-6; D is unclear. The germline V gene has CDR1 SGHAT and CDR2 FQNNGV. This CDR3 has 15 residues. The V end was cut by 1 base, the J end by 3 bases, with 7 bases between. The CDR3 bases are TGTGCCAGCAGCTTAGCCAGACTCTATAATTCACCCCTCCACTTT. Amino acids: CASSLARLYNSPLHF.

The CDR3 nucleotides read TGTGCCAGCAGCTTAGTCGCGGGAGGCAGTCAAGAGACCCAGTACTTC. It yields the protein CASSLVAGGSQETQYF. The chain joins TRBV7-2 to TRBJ2-5; 8 nucleotides agree with TRBD2. Germline V lookup: CDR1 SGHTA, CDR2 FQGNSA. This CDR3 comprises 16 residues. The V gene end was trimmed by 1 base and the J gene end by 2 bases; junction bases not matched to a gene: 6.

CDR3 sequence: CASSLANNSPLHF. Here the CDR3 DNA reads TGTGCCAGCAGCTTAGCCAATAATTCACCCCTCCACTTT. The V call is TRBV13, the J call TRBJ1-6; D remains unclear. Per the germline V gene, CDR1 is PRHDT and CDR2 is FYEKMQ (reference sequence). This CDR3 has 13 amino acids. Deletions cut 1 base from V and 5 bases from J, with 3 bases between.

This chain joins TRBV30 and TRBJ1-2; D possibly corresponds to TRBD1 (5 bases). Deletions cut 0 bases from V and 4 bases from J, with 12 bases between. CDR1 GTSNPN and CDR2 SVGIG come from the germline V gene (reference sequence). CDR3 size: 14 residues. Written as DNA, the CDR3 is TGTGCCTGGAGTGTGTCCGGGGGAGGCTATGGCTACACCTTC. It specifies CAWSVSGGGYGYTF.

This rearrangement joins TRBV9 to TRBJ2-3, with D tentatively TRBD2 (6 bases). The CDR3 has 15 residues. Germline V lookup: CDR1 SGDLS, CDR2 YYNGEE. V was cut by 0 bases and J by 2 bases, with 10 bases left in between. The CDR3 nucleotides are TGTGCCAGCAGCGTAGGAGCGGGCCACACAGATACGCAGTATTTT. Translation: CASSVGAGHTDTQYF.